These T cell receptor beta chains were read from a single sample in a study of blood T cell repertoires in COVID-19. Profiling relied on immunoSEQ multiplex PCR, and the TCRdb table lists in-frame clones only, not all of them. The repertoire includes roughly 140,000 clones, 80% to 90% of them detected once, and almost 10% sits in the top ten. Specimen: peripheral blood. These receptors were collected from a woman aged 45-59 years with acute or convalescent COVID-19. Each CDR3 is given without its conserved first and last residue. Size tells how often a clone was seen (once, few, many) or the class of an expanded clone, and some rows leave it out.

abundance,v_gene,j_gene,CDR3aa
NA,TRBV9,TRBJ1-3,ASSVGGGPSSGNTIY
NA,TRBV5-4,TRBJ2-2,ASSLRQENGELF
NA,TRBV27,TRBJ2-3,ASKLAGGRDTQY
NA,TRBV24-1,TRBJ2-1,ATSDPTLAGGQKQF
NA,TRBV7-8,TRBJ2-7,ASSLVQGSSYEQY
NA,TRBV10-1,TRBJ1-2,ASSNRTGNYGYT
NA,TRBV6-5,TRBJ1-4,ASSLQDSRVEKLF
NA,TRBV27,TRBJ2-5,ASRRVPQETQY
NA,TRBV4-2,TRBJ2-7,ASSQEASGSSYEQY
NA,TRBV9,TRBJ2-7,ASSVRDSGSYEQY
NA,TRBV2,TRBJ1-2,ACETGNYGYT
NA,TRBV7-2,TRBJ2-1,ASSSGALAGAYEQF
NA,TRBV7-3,TRBJ2-2,ASSFSQGFPGELF
NA,TRBV7-9,TRBJ2-7,ASSIIRDRPYEQY
NA,TRBV6-2/TRBV6-3,TRBJ2-5,ASSYGTGRETQY
NA,TRBV9,TRBJ2-3,ASSVMGPSTDTQY
NA,TRBV28,TRBJ1-2,ASRDNDNGYT
NA,TRBV10-3,TRBJ2-4,AISSSSGTAAKNIQY
NA,TRBV27,TRBJ1-1,AGTWGPRAVSGNTEAF
NA,TRBV14,TRBJ2-1,ASSHRRDSSYNEQF
few,TRBV7-9,TRBJ1-1,ASSFTGGGTEAF
NA,TRBV2,TRBJ1-5,ASTGTVSNQPQH
NA,TRBV7-6,TRBJ1-5,ASSSGTGGGQPQH
NA,TRBV24-1,TRBJ2-1,ATSERAVLIGDEQF
NA,TRBV27,TRBJ2-4,ASRSDSYDKNIQY
NA,TRBV25-1,TRBJ1-4,ASGGAREAVVEKLF
NA,TRBV28,TRBJ2-7,ASSLSGQGADEQY
NA,TRBV5-1,TRBJ2-7,ASSLTGAVHEQY
NA,TRBV9,TRBJ2-1,ASRVGLSPPNEQF
NA,TRBV30,TRBJ1-1,ASHREISNTEAF
NA,TRBV18,TRBJ2-7,ASSQGIYEQY
NA,TRBV6-2/TRBV6-3,TRBJ1-2,ASSYSTWYT
NA,TRBV29-1,TRBJ2-1,SVGQTNEQF
once,TRBV9,TRBJ1-6,ASSDGQGLNSPLH
NA,TRBV29-1,TRBJ2-1,SVLQDSYNEQF
once,TRBV7-2,TRBJ2-4,ASSLGVTGRNIQY
NA,TRBV12-3/TRBV12-4,TRBJ2-1,ASSLLAGGVRF
NA,TRBV5-3,TRBJ1-2,ARSSFQGDNYGYT
NA,TRBV19,TRBJ1-2,ASSLDRGQRGYT
NA,TRBV2,TRBJ1-6,ASSVQGAWSPLH
NA,TRBV6-5,TRBJ1-2,ASSRSTGIYGYT